These 27 T cell receptor beta chains share one sample of origin, sequenced in a study of beta chain features in type 1 diabetes. Expressed TCRB transcripts were sequenced because the entire RNA isolate underwent reverse transcription. Measured with immunoSEQ multiplex PCR; TCRdb has only the in-frame clones, and not every one. The data hold around 430,000 clones, with approximately 31% observed a single time. Sequencing was carried out using naive CD4+ T cells from blood. Every receptor here comes from a man aged 18 to 30 in good health.

The V call is TRBV7-9, the J call TRBJ1-5; D may be TRBD1 (5 bases). Trimming removed 1 base from V and 3 bases from J, with 10 bases in between. Germline V CDR1 and CDR2: SEHNR, FQNEAQ (reference sequence). CDR3 length: 15 amino acids. CDR3 in amino acids: CASSLGDSDNQPQHF. Written as DNA, the CDR3 is TGTGCCAGCAGCTTAGGAGACAGCGACAATCAGCCCCAGCATTTT.

The chain recombines TRBV9 with TRBJ2-2, with D tentatively TRBD2 (6 bases). The CDR3 totals 13 residues. The germline gives CDR1 SGDLS, CDR2 YYNGEE. Between the trimmed V and J ends, which lost 5 bases and 7 bases, there was a span of 12 bases. The DNA of the CDR3 is TGTGCCAGCAGGCGGGCCGGGAGCGGGGAGCTGTTTTTT. Translated, it gives CASRRAGSGELFF.

This clone was detected once. The CDR3 DNA sequence: TGTGCCAGCAGTCCTAGCGGGAGTTCCTACAATGAGCAGTTCTTC. Protein sequence: CASSPSGSSYNEQFF. The rearrangement links TRBV25-1 to TRBJ2-1; 10 bases are shared with TRBD2. The CDR3 has 15 residues. The ends lost 5 bases at V and 1 base at J; junction bases unmatched: 2. The germline V gene encodes CDR1 MGHDK and CDR2 SYGVNS.

This clone has a handful of counts. The chain employs TRBV6-1 and TRBJ1-1; D perhaps matches TRBD1 (5 bases). V lost 4 bases and J 3 bases, leaving 9 bases between the germline ends. This CDR3 is 13 amino acids long. Germline values: CDR1 MNHNS, CDR2 SASEGT. The CDR3 DNA reads as TGTGCCAGCAGTGCACAACAGGACACTGAAGCTTTCTTT. Its translation is CASSAQQDTEAFF.

The chain is built from TRBV25-1 and TRBJ1-2; 7 bases align to TRBD1. V shed 4 bases, J shed 4 bases, and the junction held 6 bases outside the gene matches. Per the germline V gene, CDR1 is MGHDK and CDR2 is SYGVNS. The CDR3 extends over 14 amino acids. The CDR3 sequence is CASSAGQRSYGYTF. CDR3 coding DNA: TGTGCCAGCAGTGCGGGACAGAGAAGCTATGGCTACACCTTC.

This chain links TRBV11-2 with TRBJ2-1; 10 positions agree with TRBD1. The germline gives CDR1 SGHAT, CDR2 FQNNGV. This CDR3 region has 18 residues. J was trimmed by 1 base and V by 0 bases; bases with no gene match: 6. This CDR3 reads CASSLEGGQGNSYNEQFF. The CDR3 nucleotides are TGTGCCAGCAGCTTAGAAGGGGGACAGGGGAATTCCTACAATGAGCAGTTCTTC.

This clone was observed a few times. This same CDR3 is encoded by further DNA sequences in the sample. This chain joins TRBV29-1 and TRBJ2-5; D perhaps matches TRBD1 (6 bases). The CDR3 loop spans 12 amino acids. Germline assignment: CDR1 SQVTM and CDR2 ANQGSEA. Between the trimmed V and J ends, which lost 5 bases and 1 base, there was a span of 8 bases. The CDR3 DNA reads TGCAGCGTTTCCAGGGGCCAAGAGACCCAGTACTTC. As protein: CSVSRGQETQYF.

The table lists this clone with a few counts. The chain carries TRBV5-1 and TRBJ2-5; no reliable D call. Between the trimmed V and J ends, which lost 4 bases and 1 base, there was a span of 11 bases. CDR1 SGHRS and CDR2 YFSETQ come from the germline V gene. The CDR3 loop spans 14 amino acids. Here the CDR3 DNA reads TGCGCCAGCAGCAAGACCGTTGTCCAAGAGACCCAGTACTTC. This encodes CASSKTVVQETQYF.

CDR3 loop: CASSQHRLAAYEQYF. CDR3 in DNA: TGCGCCAGCAGCCAACACCGACTAGCGGCCTACGAGCAGTACTTC. The rearrangement uses TRBV5-1 and TRBJ2-7; the match to TRBD2 covers 9 bases. V shed 4 bases and J 2 bases; nucleotides not matched to a gene: 7. The CDR3 loop spans 15 amino acids. CDR1 and CDR2 from the germline V gene are SGHRS and YFSETQ.

The V and J genes are TRBV29-1 and TRBJ2-1; D is perhaps TRBD2 (5 bases). The CDR3 totals 15 residues. From germline, CDR1 is SQVTM and CDR2 ANQGSEA. V was shortened by 6 bases and J by 8 bases, with 23 bases between the two germline ends. In nucleotides, the CDR3 is TGCAGCGTAGGATGGATAGGACTCCCGTCTGATGAGCAGTTCTTC. Amino acid sequence: CSVGWIGLPSDEQFF.

This sequence joins TRBV7-9 and TRBJ2-1; 9 bases map to TRBD2. Per the germline V gene, CDR1 is SEHNR and CDR2 is FQNEAQ (reference sequence). V dropped 7 bases and J dropped 9; count of bases not matched to a gene: 16. The CDR3 consists of 16 residues. CDR3 DNA: TGTGCCAGCATCAATCAGGCGGGAGGGGCCCGCGGTGAGCAGTTCTTC. This sequence encodes CASINQAGGARGEQFF.

V usage is TRBV9 and J usage is TRBJ2-7; TRBD2 agrees at 10 bases. Germline assignment: CDR1 SGDLS and CDR2 YYNGEE. This CDR3 region has 16 residues. V was pared by 4 bases and J by 6 bases, with 13 bases of the junction left unmatched. The CDR3 is CASSPEGASGSREQYF. The CDR3 bases are TGTGCCAGCAGCCCAGAGGGAGCTAGCGGGAGTCGCGAGCAGTACTTC.

This chain connects TRBV15 to TRBJ2-7; 8 positions agree with TRBD2. V lost 0 bases and J lost 5; bases outside the gene matches: 6. CDR3 length equals 15 residues. CDR1 and CDR2 from the germline V gene are LNHNV and YYDKDF (reference sequence). CDR3 loop: CATSREAGAGNEQYF. The DNA of the CDR3 is TGTGCCACCAGCAGAGAAGCGGGAGCGGGGAACGAGCAGTACTTC. Filled out from reference TRBV15 and TRBJ2-7, the complete variable domain reads DAMVIQNPRYQVTQFGKPVTLSCSQTLNHNVMYWYQQKSSQAPKLLFHYYDKDFNNEADTPDNFQSRRPNTSFCFLDIRSPGLGDTAMYLCATSREAGAGNEQYFGPGTRLTVT.

The J gene is TRBJ2-4, the V gene TRBV29-1, with D tentatively TRBD2 (6 bases). Germline CDR1 and CDR2: SQVTM and ANQGSEA. This CDR3 region has 12 residues. With 3 bases removed from V and 7 bases from J, the gap between germline ends came to 10 bases. The CDR3: CSVETGSNIQYF. The CDR3 DNA follows: TGCAGCGTTGAGACCGGGAGCAACATTCAGTACTTC.

The chain employs TRBV7-6 and TRBJ2-7; 7 bases agree with TRBD1. CDR3 length: 16 residues. J was trimmed by 0 bases and V by 1 base; bases with no gene match: 6. Germline assignment: CDR1 SGHVS and CDR2 FNYEAQ. The DNA of the CDR3 is TGTGCCAGCAGCTTAGGGGACAGCCGTCTCTCCTACGAGCAGTACTTC. Protein: CASSLGDSRLSYEQYF.

The rearrangement links TRBV29-1 to TRBJ2-7; 10 bases line up with TRBD1. V gave up 6 bases and J gave up 6 bases; unmatched junction bases: 8. Germline CDR1 reads SQVTM; CDR2 reads ANQGSEA. The CDR3 is 13 residues long. Here the CDR3 DNA reads TGCAGCGTACCGGGACAGGGGACTTTCGAGCAGTACTTC. Translating gives CSVPGQGTFEQYF.

This clone appeared a few times. The J gene is TRBJ2-6, the V gene TRBV25-1, with D perhaps matching TRBD2 (6 bases). CDR3 length equals 16 residues. CDR1 is MGHDK, CDR2 SYGVNS, per germline. With 3 bases removed from V and 2 bases from J, the gap between germline ends came to 11 bases. The CDR3 DNA reads as TGTGCCAGCAGTGATCTTAGCGGAACTGGGGCCAACGTCCTGACTTTC. Translating it yields CASSDLSGTGANVLTF.

This clone has only a few counts. The rearrangement joins TRBV18 to TRBJ2-3, with 8 bases aligning to TRBD1. The CDR3 runs 15 residues. With 3 bases clipped from V and 4 bases from J, the junction kept 6 bases outside the gene matches. CDR1 KGHSH and CDR2 LQKENI come from the germline V gene. In DNA form, the CDR3 reads TGTGCCAGCTCACCGCAGACAGGGGTTCCAGATACGCAGTATTTT. It encodes CASSPQTGVPDTQYF.

Points on this clone: Within the sample, other DNA sequences also encode this same CDR3. This chain connects TRBV9 to TRBJ2-1, with D unresolved. Trimming removed 1 base at V and 7 bases at J, with 3 bases between. Germline loops: CDR1 SGDLS, CDR2 YYNGEE. The CDR3 has 11 residues. Written as DNA, the CDR3 is TGTGCCAGCAGCGTAAGTAATGAGCAGTTCTTC. Encoded protein: CASSVSNEQFF.

The rearrangement joins TRBV28 to TRBJ2-3, with TRBD1 identical over 10 bases. Germline CDR1 reads MDHEN; CDR2 reads SYDVKM. With 10 bases clipped from V and 4 bases from J, the junction kept 8 bases outside the gene matches. This CDR3 has 14 residues. The CDR3 sequence is CATCRDRGSDTQYF. The CDR3 DNA follows: TGTGCCACCTGCCGGGACAGGGGATCAGATACGCAGTATTTT.

This clone was found a few times. The chain uses TRBV30 and TRBJ1-4; TRBD1 agrees at 7 bases. This CDR3 is 15 amino acids long. Looked up from germline, CDR1 is GTSNPN and CDR2 is SVGIG (reference sequence). V was clipped by 0 bases and J by 7 bases; unmatched bases: 8. The CDR3: CAWSVKGQSFEKLFF. The CDR3 DNA follows: TGTGCCTGGAGTGTTAAGGGACAGTCCTTTGAAAAACTGTTTTTT.

This clone has more than one count but fewer than ten. The genes are TRBV30 and TRBJ1-1, with D possibly being TRBD1 (6 bases). Trimming stripped 1 base from V and 1 base from J, with 16 bases between. Germline CDR1 and CDR2: GTSNPN and SVGIG (reference sequence). CDR3 length: 16 residues. CDR3 nucleotide sequence: TGTGCCTGGAGTGCACTCACAGGGACTTCGAACACTGAAGCTTTCTTT. It yields the protein CAWSALTGTSNTEAFF.

This clone was picked up one time. The chain has TRBV7-2 and TRBJ2-5; 11 bases fit TRBD2. This CDR3 has 16 residues. With 6 bases clipped from V and 1 base from J, the junction kept 7 bases outside the gene matches. Germline V lookup: CDR1 SGHTA, CDR2 FQGNSA. The CDR3 spells CASRPTSGRLQETQYF. The DNA of the CDR3 is TGTGCCAGCAGACCAACTAGCGGGAGACTCCAAGAGACCCAGTACTTC.

The V call is TRBV18, the J call TRBJ2-1, with D maybe TRBD1 (6 bases). Trimming left V 6 bases short and J 0 bases short, with 9 bases between. The germline gives CDR1 KGHSH, CDR2 LQKENI. This CDR3 has 14 residues. CDR3 residues: CASSGTRSYNEQFF. CDR3 coding DNA: TGTGCCAGCTCCGGGACACGCTCCTACAATGAGCAGTTCTTC.

The genes are TRBV30 and TRBJ1-5, with 7 bases identical to TRBD1. The CDR3 loop spans 17 amino acids. CDR1 is GTSNPN and CDR2 is SVGIG in the germline V gene (reference sequence). J was trimmed by 6 bases and V by 2 bases; bases with no gene match: 16. This chain's CDR3 is CAWSKSLGTARGQPQHF. CDR3 in DNA: TGTGCCTGGAGTAAGAGCCTCGGGACAGCCCGGGGTCAGCCCCAGCATTTT. Full variable domain (remainder filled in from reference TRBV30 and TRBJ1-5): SQTIHQWPATLVQPVGSPLSLECTVEGTSNPNLYWYRQAAGRGLQLLFYSVGIGQISSEVPQNLSASRPQDRQFILSSKKLLLSDSGFYLCAWSKSLGTARGQPQHFGDGTRLSIL.

The chain recombines TRBV30 with TRBJ2-5; D ambiguous. CDR3 size: 11 residues. Trimming took 5 bases from V and 4 from J, leaving 8 bases between them. Looked up from germline, CDR1 is GTSNPN and CDR2 is SVGIG (reference sequence). As DNA, the CDR3 is TGTGCCTGGGTCCTTGGAGAGACCCAGTACTTC. It translates to CAWVLGETQYF.

The J gene is TRBJ1-2, the V gene TRBV5-1; possible D gene TRBD1, 5 bases. Trimming took 4 bases from V and 4 from J, leaving 14 bases between them. Germline V gene lookup returns CDR1 SGHRS and CDR2 YFSETQ. The CDR3 spans 14 residues. CDR3: CASSPRTQIYGYTF. The CDR3 coding sequence is TGCGCCAGCAGCCCACGGACACAAATCTATGGCTACACCTTC. The whole variable domain, remainder taken from reference TRBV5-1 and TRBJ1-2, is KAGVTQTPRYLIKTRGQQVTLSCSPISGHRSVSWYQQTPGQGLQFLFEYFSETQRNKGNFPGRFSGRQFSNSRSEMNVSTLELGDSALYLCASSPRTQIYGYTFGSGTRLTVV.